Listed below are T cell receptor beta chains from one sample, sequenced in a study of cytomegalovirus exposure and HLA in healthy donors. Repertoires were generated with immunoSEQ multiplex PCR, while TCRdb's copy carries only in-frame clones and drops some. Here the sample spans some 200,000 clones, 76% being singletons. What was sequenced was PBMCs. The receptors here all came from a man between 18 and 29 years old in good health and CMV-seronegative. Both conserved end residues are part of each CDR3. The D gene is left open where the match is weak. Rows give clone size only sometimes, using once, few, many, or a class for an expanded clone.

D gene	clone size	V gene	J gene	CDR3 protein	CDR3 DNA
-	-	TRBV14	TRBJ2-7	CASSQGGQIWDYEQYF	TGTGCCAGCAGCCAAGGAGGGCAGATCTGGGACTACGAGCAGTACTTC
-	medium-sized	TRBV21-1	TRBJ1-5	CASSMRTGINQPQHF	TGTGCCAGCAGCATGCGGACAGGGATCAATCAGCCCCAGCATTTT
TRBD2	-	TRBV28	TRBJ2-1	CASSLTSGRWNEQFF	TGTGCCAGCAGTTTGACTAGCGGGAGATGGAATGAGCAGTTCTTC
-	few	TRBV2	TRBJ2-6	CASSEQGSGANVLTF	TGTGCCAGCAGTGAACAGGGCTCTGGGGCCAACGTCCTGACTTTC
-	-	TRBV7-6	TRBJ2-7	CASSDIWEHEQYF	TGTGCCAGCAGCGACATCTGGGAGCACGAGCAGTACTTC
-	-	TRBV30	TRBJ1-1	CACYDTEAFF	TGTGCCTGCTACGACACTGAAGCTTTCTTT
TRBD1	-	TRBV7-9	TRBJ1-2	CASSAKETGGLGGYTF	TGTGCCAGCAGCGCGAAGGAAACAGGGGGTTTAGGTGGCTACACCTTC
TRBD2	few	TRBV18	TRBJ2-5	CASSPVAGEETQYF	TGTGCCAGCTCACCAGTCGCGGGAGAGGAGACCCAGTACTTC
TRBD1	-	TRBV28	TRBJ2-7	CAIRDRDSYEQYF	TGTGCCATCCGGGACAGGGACTCCTACGAGCAGTACTTC
TRBD1	few	TRBV5-4	TRBJ1-1	CASPGTGGAANTEAFF	TGTGCCAGCCCCGGGACAGGGGGCGCGGCGAACACTGAAGCTTTCTTT
TRBD1	-	TRBV11-2	TRBJ2-7	CASSYQDRAYEQYF	TGTGCCAGCAGCTACCAGGACAGGGCCTACGAGCAGTACTTC
-	-	TRBV7-9	TRBJ2-7	CASSPAGGGAEQYF	TGTGCCAGCAGCCCGGCGGGCGGGGGCGCCGAGCAGTACTTC
-	-	TRBV5-1	TRBJ1-3	CASSLGQGGLSGNTIYF	TGCGCCAGCAGCTTGGGCCAGGGAGGGCTCTCTGGAAACACCATATATTTT
TRBD1	-	TRBV28	TRBJ2-7	CASSTQTGGYEQYF	TGTGCCAGCAGTACCCAGACAGGGGGCTACGAGCAGTACTTC
-	-	TRBV6-5	TRBJ2-3	CASSYSAGNADTQYF	TGTGCCAGCAGTTACTCTGCAGGGAATGCAGATACGCAGTATTTT
TRBD2	-	TRBV5-1	TRBJ2-3	CASRGVLAGTTQYF	TGCGCCAGCAGGGGGGTACTAGCGGGAACTACGCAGTATTTT
-	-	TRBV5-1	TRBJ1-1	CASSLERGEAFF	TGCGCCAGCAGCTTGGAGCGGGGCGAAGCTTTCTTT
-	-	TRBV6-5	TRBJ2-7	CASSLAGPPYEQYF	TGTGCCAGCAGTTTGGCGGGGCCTCCCTACGAGCAGTACTTC
TRBD2	-	TRBV5-4	TRBJ2-3	CASSFRSGRSDTQYF	TGTGCCAGCAGCTTTCGGAGCGGGAGGTCCGATACGCAGTATTTT
-	once	TRBV18	TRBJ2-7	CASSPARSGAYEQYF	TGTGCCAGCTCACCCGCTCGGTCAGGCGCCTACGAGCAGTACTTC
TRBD1	-	TRBV5-1	TRBJ1-1	CASSWTRQGTEAFF	TGCGCCAGCAGCTGGACTCGACAGGGCACTGAAGCTTTCTTT
TRBD1	-	TRBV5-1	TRBJ2-3	CASSARTGSTDTQYF	TGCGCCAGCAGCGCACGGACAGGGTCCACAGATACGCAGTATTTT
TRBD1	-	TRBV4-1	TRBJ1-4	CASSPRTGGREKLFF	TGCGCCAGCAGCCCCAGGACAGGGGGCCGTGAAAAACTGTTTTTT
-	few	TRBV2	TRBJ1-5	CASRFDFGPQHF	TGTGCCAGCAGATTCGACTTCGGGCCCCAGCATTTT